The source of this T cell receptor (beta chain) is a study of CD8 T cells in Susac syndrome. From germline, CDR1 is SNHLY and CDR2 FYNNEI. This CDR3 spans 15 amino acids. V was pared by 6 bases and J by 0 bases, with 4 bases of the junction left unmatched. The RNA, roughly 0.45 to 1 ug, was put through reverse transcription using random hexamers. Amplification of TCR beta CDR3 was carried out by immunoSEQ multiplex PCR, which covered 54 Vbeta and 13 Jbeta segments. MiXCR, applied by TCRdb to the immunoSEQ multiplex PCR reads, yields one record per CDR3 protein. The sample lists around 170,000 distinct CDR3 sequences; roughly 95% were seen once. TEMRA cells were FACS-enriched, with CD8+ and CD4+ T cells isolated negatively.

Sequenced: CD8+ T cells from PBMCs. This receptor was identified in a human donor with multiple sclerosis. The V and J genes are TRBV2 and TRBJ2-5, with TRBD2 matching over 10 bases. CDR3: CASRESGGDQETQYF. The CDR3 DNA reads as TGTGCCAGCAGGGAGAGCGGGGGGGACCAAGAGACCCAGTACTTC.